Listed here is a single T cell receptor beta chain. What it recognizes is unknown. CDR3 length equals 14 residues. Germline V lookup: CDR1 SNHLY, CDR2 FYNNEI. V lost 4 bases, J lost 1 base, and 3 bases stayed unmatched. This sample's treatment: oral pan-JAK inhibitor, 5-10 mg twice daily. The investigators collected lesional scalp punch biopsies and peripheral blood from alopecia areata patients. The entry originates in a study of CD8+ T cells in alopecia areata. Study details: Those treated were given oral tofacitinib at 5 to 10 mg twice daily.

Reverse transcription of extracted RNA yielded cDNA, which provided the sequencing template. Assay used: immunoSEQ multiplex PCR; TCRdb lists only in-frame clones, some missing. The sample yields some 200,000 clones, nearly 60% seen once. Study-wide points: During tofacitinib treatment, many expanded lesional clones remained in scalp and blood.

The sequencing here drew on CD4+ T cells sorted from blood, taken at week 24, from a patient treated with tofacitinib. This TCR was recovered from a human donor with alopecia areata. The V call is TRBV2, the J call TRBJ2-5, with TRBD1 matching 7 bases. As DNA, the CDR3 is TGTGCCAGCAGTGCGGGACAGCGCCAAGAGACCCAGTACTTC. Translating it yields CASSAGQRQETQYF.